The 16 T cell receptor beta chains given below trace back to one sample, sequenced in a study of shared clonotypes between healthy human individuals. The table came from immunoSEQ multiplex PCR; TCRdb's copy has only in-frame clones and leaves some out. The table shows a few million clones, with more than 80% occurring only once. Source material: naive CD4+ T cells from PBMCs. Subset denoted: CD45RA+ positively selected. The origin of the receptors is a man aged 18 to 29 in good health. Some clones in this sample may be carry-over from other donors' samples.

The chain uses TRBV27 and TRBJ1-2, with D perhaps TRBD1 (5 bases). The V and J ends lost 6 bases and 5 bases respectively, with 19 bases between them. Germline loops: CDR1 MNHEY, CDR2 SMNVEV (reference sequence). The CDR3 loop spans 15 amino acids. The CDR3 DNA is TGTGCCAGCAGGGGGGTGAGGGACGACGAATATGGCTACACCTTC. It is translated as CASRGVRDDEYGYTF.

The gene calls are TRBV14 and TRBJ2-2; 9 bases are shared with TRBD1. Trimming took 10 bases from V and 8 from J; bases not matched to a gene: 11. Germline CDR1 reads SGHDN; CDR2 reads FVKESK. This CDR3 has 14 amino acids. CDR3 loop: CATARDRVGGELFF. As DNA, the CDR3 is TGTGCCACCGCCCGGGACAGGGTGGGTGGGGAGCTGTTTTTT.

The CDR3 here is CASSERGHESNQPQHF. The CDR3 DNA reads as TGTGCCAGCAGTGAAAGGGGACACGAGAGCAATCAGCCCCAGCATTTT. The V gene is TRBV2, the J gene TRBJ1-5, with D possibly TRBD1 on 6 matching bases. The CDR3 totals 16 residues. The V gene lost 2 bases and the J gene lost 1 base, with 12 bases spanning the gap. Germline lookup yields CDR1 SNHLY and CDR2 FYNNEI.

This chain connects TRBV2 to TRBJ1-5; tentative D call: TRBD1 (6 bases). The V gene's germline CDR1 is SNHLY and CDR2 FYNNEI. V shed 5 bases and J shed 4 bases, with 9 bases lying between them. The CDR3 runs 13 residues. The CDR3 DNA reads as TGTGCCAGCAGTAACGGACAGAATCAGCCCCAGCATTTT. Encoded protein: CASSNGQNQPQHF.

The chain uses TRBV10-3 and TRBJ1-4; 7 bases line up with TRBD1. This CDR3 region has 15 residues. V dropped 4 bases and J dropped 4; count of bases not matched to a gene: 6. Germline V CDR1 and CDR2: ENHRY, SYGVKD. The CDR3 DNA reads TGTGCCATCAGTGTAGCGGACAGGAATAATGAAAAACTGTTTTTT. This encodes CAISVADRNNEKLFF.

The CDR3 reads CASSTLTRQPQHF. CDR3 sequence (DNA): TGTGCCAGTAGTACCCTCACCCGTCAGCCCCAGCATTTT. This sequence joins TRBV19 and TRBJ1-5; D is uncertain. V gave up 4 bases and J gave up 6 bases, with 10 bases separating them. Germline assignment: CDR1 LNHDA and CDR2 SQIVND (reference sequence). The CDR3 consists of 13 residues. The variable domain in full, completed from reference TRBV19 and TRBJ1-5, reads DGGITQSPKYLFRKEGQNVTLSCEQNLNHDAMYWYRQDPGQGLRLIYYSQIVNDFQKGDIAEGYSVSREKKESFPLTVTSAQKNPTAFYLCASSTLTRQPQHFGDGTRLSIL.

The CDR3 nucleotides are TGTGCCTGGAGTTCAGCCCCCGGGACAGGGGTTTTTGGCAATCAGCCCCAGCATTTT. It yields the protein CAWSSAPGTGVFGNQPQHF. The V call is TRBV30, the J call TRBJ1-5; 10 bases match TRBD1. Germline V CDR1 and CDR2: GTSNPN, SVGIG (reference sequence). V was clipped by 2 bases and J by 2 bases; unmatched bases: 15. This CDR3 comprises 19 residues.

This clone appeared a few times. CDR3 protein: CAWSVKGSDQPQHF. The CDR3 DNA sequence: TGTGCCTGGAGTGTAAAGGGATCTGATCAGCCCCAGCATTTT. J is TRBJ1-5 and V is TRBV30, with D unclear. Between the trimmed V and J ends, which lost 0 bases and 5 bases, there was a span of 11 bases. CDR3 length: 14 amino acids. The V gene's germline CDR1 is GTSNPN and CDR2 SVGIG (reference sequence).

The chain carries TRBV28 and TRBJ1-4; no firm D call. V shed 0 bases and J shed 14 bases, with 10 bases lying between them. The CDR3 is 12 amino acids. The germline gives CDR1 MDHEN, CDR2 SYDVKM. The CDR3 nucleotides read TGTGCCAGCAGTTTATGGGGAAAGAGGCTGTTTTTT. Its translation: CASSLWGKRLFF.

This chain uses TRBV7-3 with TRBJ2-1, with TRBD1 identical over 7 bases. V lost 2 bases, J lost 5 bases, and 9 bases stayed unmatched. The germline V gene has CDR1 SGHTA and CDR2 FQGTGA. The CDR3 is 16 residues long. The CDR3 spells CASSLLGTASNNEQFF. In DNA, the CDR3 is TGTGCCAGCAGCTTATTGGGGACAGCTAGCAACAATGAGCAGTTCTTC.

The chain employs TRBV2 and TRBJ1-1; 8 bases fit TRBD1. V dropped 6 bases and J dropped 6; count of bases not matched to a gene: 9. The germline V gene has CDR1 SNHLY and CDR2 FYNNEI. The CDR3 has 14 amino acids. The CDR3 reads CASRAPDRGSEAFF. The CDR3 region has the DNA TGTGCCAGCAGGGCGCCCGACAGGGGATCTGAAGCTTTCTTT.

CDR3 in DNA: TGTGCCAGCAGCCCAGCTTCGGCCTTCCCCTACAATGAGCAGTTCTTC. This sequence encodes CASSPASAFPYNEQFF. V gene TRBV11-2 combines with J gene TRBJ2-1; D not resolved. V lost 5 bases and J 2 bases, leaving 16 bases between the germline ends. CDR3 length equals 16 residues. Germline V gene sequence: CDR1 SGHAT, CDR2 FQNNGV.

V is TRBV6-5 and J is TRBJ1-3; D remains unclear. Trimming stripped 8 bases from V and 6 bases from J, with 20 bases between. Germline V CDR1 and CDR2: MNHEY, SVGAGI. This CDR3 has 15 residues. CDR3 protein: CASGRRAGTANTIYF. The CDR3 region has the DNA TGTGCCAGCGGCCGGAGGGCTGGTACGGCAAACACCATATATTTT.

The CDR3 spells CASSPYTGDQETQYF. DNA of the CDR3: TGTGCCAGCTCACCGTACACCGGGGATCAAGAGACCCAGTACTTC. The chain links TRBV18 to TRBJ2-5; tentatively, D is TRBD2 (5 bases). The CDR3 runs 15 residues. V was clipped by 3 bases and J by 2 bases, with 13 bases between them. Germline CDR1 is KGHSH and CDR2 is LQKENI.

The genes are TRBV28 and TRBJ2-7; D gene ambiguous. The CDR3 has 13 amino acids. Germline CDR1 MDHEN, CDR2 SYDVKM. The V and J ends lost 7 bases and 3 bases respectively, with 13 bases between them. As DNA, the CDR3 is TGTGCCAGCACCTCAGGATTGATCTACGAGCAGTACTTC. Amino acids: CASTSGLIYEQYF.

The J gene is TRBJ2-2, the V gene TRBV5-1; the match to TRBD1 covers 9 bases. Trimming removed 3 bases from V and 8 bases from J; junction bases left unmatched: 8. Germline-derived CDR1 and CDR2 are SGHRS and YFSETQ. This CDR3 is built from 15 residues. The DNA for the CDR3 is TGCGCCAGCAGCTCTCGACAGGGGGAAAAGGGGGAGCTGTTTTTT. This encodes CASSSRQGEKGELFF.